Presented here are 17 T cell receptor beta chains from one specimen sequenced in a study of molecular identifiers for immune sequencing clone quantification. TCRdb re-analysed the PCR reads in MiXCR, keeping a single row per CDR3 protein. The sample lists over 85,000 distinct CDR3 sequences, around 25% seen once, with around 0.77% in the top ten. Sample: naive CD8+ T cells from blood, with Jurkat cell RNA spiked in. Subset denoted: FACS-sorted CD8+CD4-CCR7+CD45RA+ naive T cells. These receptor sequences come from a human donor in good health. Some libraries in this study had Jurkat cell RNA spiked in.

The V and J genes are TRBV7-9 and TRBJ2-7; the match to TRBD2 covers 8 bases. CDR1 and CDR2 (germline): SEHNR, FQNEAQ (reference sequence). The J segment lost 2 bases and the V segment lost 3 bases, leaving 3 bases of the junction unmatched. The CDR3 is 14 amino acids. This chain's CDR3 is CASSFGTSPYEQYF. In DNA, the CDR3 is TGTGCCAGCAGCTTTGGGACTAGTCCCTACGAGCAGTACTTC.

This clonotype came up many times. V usage is TRBV14 and J usage is TRBJ2-3; D may match TRBD1 or TRBD2 (6 bases each). Germline CDR1 SGHDN, CDR2 FVKESK. The CDR3 is 17 residues long. The ends were cut back, 1 base at V and 1 base at J, with 15 bases in the middle. The CDR3 region has the DNA TGTGCCAGCAGCCAAGGGGCTGGGGGGCCGGGCACAGATACGCAGTATTTT. This encodes CASSQGAGGPGTDTQYF.

Note on this clonotype: A much larger clone sits a single nucleotide away, making a read error possible. The V call is TRBV6-5, the J call TRBJ2-7; D may match TRBD1 or TRBD2 (6 bases each). The CDR3 consists of 14 residues. CDR1 is MNHEY, CDR2 SVGAGI, per germline. The CDR3 coding sequence is TGTCCCAGCAGCGGCCGGGGGCTCCCCTACGAGCAGTACTTC. Amino acids: CPSSGRGLPYEQYF.

At least ten counts were recorded for this clonotype. The genes are TRBV6-5 and TRBJ2-7; D is possibly TRBD2 (5 bases). Germline V gene sequence: CDR1 MNHEY, CDR2 SVGAGI. CDR3 length: 14 residues. The germline V and J ends were trimmed by 6 bases and 3 bases, with 15 bases remaining between them. The CDR3 bases are TGTGCCAGCAGGGAAGGACTGTTGGACTACGAGCAGTACTTC. It is translated as CASREGLLDYEQYF.

Ten or more counts support this clonotype. This chain joins TRBV19 and TRBJ1-5; D not certain. Germline CDR1 is LNHDA and CDR2 is SQIVND (reference sequence). The length of the CDR3 is 13 residues. Trimming took 5 bases from V and 4 from J, leaving 9 bases between them. CDR3 protein: CASSPGGNQPQHF. Written as DNA, the CDR3 is TGTGCCAGTAGTCCAGGCGGGAATCAGCCCCAGCATTTT.

This chain connects TRBV29-1 to TRBJ2-5; D gene ambiguous. Trimming left V 5 bases short and J 3 bases short, with 13 bases between. This CDR3 is 13 amino acids long. Germline V gene sequence: CDR1 SQVTM, CDR2 ANQGSEA. The DNA for the CDR3 is TGCAGCGTTAAATTGGGGTCGGAAGAGACCCAGTACTTC. Protein product: CSVKLGSEETQYF. Together with reference TRBV29-1 and TRBJ2-5, the CDR3 gives the full variable domain: SAVISQKPSRDICQRGTSLTIQCQVDSQVTMMFWYRQQPGQSLTLIATANQGSEATYESGFVIDKFPISRPNLTFSTLTVSNMSPEDSSIYLCSVKLGSEETQYFGPGTRLLVL.

As concerns this clonotype: This may be a read error, as it is one base from a much larger clone. This chain links TRBV5-3 with TRBJ2-5; no firm D call. TRBV5-3 is treated as an ORF (open reading frame) with a function not yet certain. The CDR3 covers 17 residues. Trimming took off 10 bases at V and 0 bases at J, with 25 bases between the two ends. CDR3 sequence reads: CAGSLGSFRTHQETQYF. The CDR3 nucleotides are TGTGCCGGCAGCTTGGGGTCTTTCAGGACCCACCAAGAGACCCAGTACTTC.

A note on this clonotype: One end of the junction is discordant with germline, which a read error may explain. The chain has TRBV9 and TRBJ2-7; maybe TRBD2 (5 bases). Germline CDR1 reads SGDLS; CDR2 reads YYNGEE. The length of the CDR3 is 15 residues. The CDR3 coding sequence is TGTGCCGGCAGCTTCGGGGTTGGGCGAGCCTACGAGCAGTACTTC. Translating gives CAGSFGVGRAYEQYF.

This clonotype was seen a handful of times. V gene TRBV12-3 or TRBV12-4 combines with J gene TRBJ1-1, with D unclear. V lost 4 bases and J 3 bases, leaving 12 bases between the germline ends. The CDR3 spans 14 residues. DNA for the CDR3: TGTGCCAGCAGTTACAGTCGGATGGACACTGAAGCTTTCTTT. This gives the protein CASSYSRMDTEAFF.

In the case of this clonotype: A much larger clone is a single base away; this may be a read error. The chain is built from TRBV30 and TRBJ2-7; 7 nucleotides align to TRBD1. The germline CDR1 and CDR2 sequences are GTSNPN and SVGIG (reference sequence). The CDR3 totals 14 residues. The CDR3 region is CAWTKTGLTYERYF. The CDR3, as DNA: TGTGCCTGGACGAAGACAGGGCTCACCTACGAGCGGTACTTC.

The chain uses TRBV4-2 and TRBJ1-3; maybe TRBD1 (5 bases). V gave up 5 bases and J gave up 0 bases, with 11 bases separating them. Germline V CDR1 and CDR2: LGHNA, YNFKEQ. This CDR3 contains 15 residues. The CDR3 sequence: CASSMGRSSGNTIYF. In DNA, the CDR3 is TGTGCCAGCAGCATGGGACGGAGCTCTGGAAACACCATATATTTT.

The genes are TRBV7-9 and TRBJ1-2, with unresolved D. Germline V gene data show CDR1 as SEHNR and CDR2 as FQNEAQ (reference sequence). The CDR3 has 13 amino acids. Trimming took 5 bases from V and 1 from J, leaving 8 bases between them. The CDR3 coding sequence is TGTGCCAGCAGCCGGCACAGTAACTATGGCTACACCTTC. The encoded protein is CASSRHSNYGYTF.

This clonotype was counted many times. This chain joins TRBV7-8 and TRBJ2-5; D not certain. Looked up from germline, CDR1 is SGHVS and CDR2 is FQNEAQ. This CDR3 spans 15 amino acids. Trimming cost V 2 bases and J 1 base, with 11 bases left between them. For the CDR3, the DNA is TGTGCCAGCAGCTTAATTGCCCCAGTCCAAGAGACCCAGTACTTC. Its protein product is CASSLIAPVQETQYF.

This clonotype was picked up one time. A junction end diverges from the germline sequence, so it may reflect a read error. The J gene is TRBJ2-3, the V gene TRBV9; TRBD2 is a possible D gene (5 bases). The CDR3 extends over 15 amino acids. CDR1 is SGDLS and CDR2 is YYNGEE in the germline V gene. The CDR3 nucleotides are TGTACCAGCAGCGTAGTCGAATCTAGCACAGATACGCGGTATTTT. Amino acids: CTSSVVESSTDTRYF.

This clonotype was recorded a few times. The chain is built from TRBV7-6 and TRBJ2-3, with unresolved D. The CDR3 extends over 14 amino acids. CDR1 is SGHVS, CDR2 FNYEAQ, per germline. Trimming stripped 1 base from V and 4 bases from J, with 9 bases between. Written as DNA, the CDR3 is TGTGCCAGCAGCTTAGATCCATCTCCAGATACGCAGTATTTT. Translated: CASSLDPSPDTQYF.

The table lists this clonotype with many counts. This chain joins TRBV6-8 and TRBJ1-5, with D uncertain. This CDR3 contains 15 residues. The germline V gene has CDR1 MNHGY and CDR2 SAAAGT. V shed 6 bases and J shed 0 bases, with 12 bases lying between them. The CDR3 loop reads CASSYVGDSNQPQHF. The CDR3 region has the DNA TGTGCCAGCAGCTACGTCGGGGATAGCAATCAGCCCCAGCATTTT.

This clonotype was detected only a few times. The genes are TRBV27 and TRBJ2-3, with unresolved D. Trimming pared 1 base from V and 2 bases from J, leaving 7 bases between. Germline V CDR1 and CDR2: MNHEY, SMNVEV (reference sequence). This CDR3 is 14 amino acids long. DNA for the CDR3: TGTGCCAGCAGTTTATTCCAGGACACAGATACGCAGTATTTT. Amino acids: CASSLFQDTDTQYF.